A selection of T cell receptor beta chains follows, all from one sample in a study of blood T cell repertoires in COVID-19. Clones were read by immunoSEQ multiplex PCR, and TCRdb kept only the in-frame ones, dropping some. The sample lists some 130,000 clones, approximately 83% occurring once. The source material was peripheral blood. The receptors were sampled from a man between 40 and 49 years old with active or convalescent COVID-19. CDR3s include the opening cysteine and the closing phenylalanine or tryptophan. D genes are given only for firm matches. Rows may omit the clone size; those that give it use once, few, many or a size class.

V: TRBV7-8
D: -
J: TRBJ2-4
size: -
CDR3: CASSSRELASAKNIQYF
DNA: TGTGCCAGCAGCTCGAGGGAACTAGCTTCGGCCAAAAACATTCAGTACTTC

V: TRBV5-4
D: -
J: TRBJ1-5
size: -
CDR3: CASSPDKSNQPQHF
DNA: TGTGCCAGCAGCCCGGACAAGAGTAATCAGCCCCAGCATTTT

V: TRBV5-5
D: TRBD2
J: TRBJ2-7
size: -
CDR3: CASRNRDYSYEQYF
DNA: TGTGCCAGCAGGAACCGGGACTACTCCTACGAGCAGTACTTC

V: TRBV6-5
D: TRBD1
J: TRBJ1-2
size: -
CDR3: CASSPTGVAGYTF
DNA: TGTGCCAGCAGCCCCACAGGGGTTGCAGGCTACACCTTC

V: TRBV7-7
D: -
J: TRBJ2-5
size: -
CDR3: CASSRGTGQGETQYF
DNA: TGTGCCAGCAGCCGTGGGACCGGGCAGGGGGAGACCCAGTACTTC

V: TRBV18
D: -
J: TRBJ1-1
size: -
CDR3: CASSPIRNTEAFF
DNA: TGTGCCAGCTCACCAATCAGGAACACTGAAGCTTTCTTT

V: TRBV5-3
D: TRBD2
J: TRBJ2-3
size: few
CDR3: CARSSGLAGVKDTQYF
DNA: TGTGCCAGAAGCTCCGGACTAGCGGGGGTAAAAGATACGCAGTATTTT

V: TRBV2
D: -
J: TRBJ1-2
size: -
CDR3: CASSARGGYTF
DNA: TGTGCCAGCAGTGCCCGGGGAGGCTACACCTTC

V: TRBV7-2
D: -
J: TRBJ1-6
size: few
CDR3: CASSLVENSPLHF
DNA: TGTGCCAGCAGCTTAGTAGAGAATTCACCCCTCCACTTT

V: TRBV6-5
D: -
J: TRBJ1-1
size: -
CDR3: CASTLSEGNTEAFF
DNA: TGTGCCAGCACCCTCAGCGAGGGGAACACTGAAGCTTTCTTT

V: TRBV15
D: TRBD1
J: TRBJ2-1
size: -
CDR3: CATSRGDRGNEQFF
DNA: TGTGCCACCAGCAGAGGCGACAGGGGCAATGAGCAGTTCTTC

V: TRBV6-6
D: TRBD1
J: TRBJ2-7
size: few
CDR3: CASSWVRGYSSYEQYF
DNA: TGTGCCAGCAGTTGGGTCAGGGGGTACAGCTCCTACGAGCAGTACTTC

V: TRBV29-1
D: TRBD1
J: TRBJ2-6
size: -
CDR3: CSAGDSARSGANVLTF
DNA: TGCAGCGCCGGGGACAGTGCACGCTCTGGGGCCAACGTCCTGACTTTC

V: TRBV4-2
D: -
J: TRBJ2-7
size: -
CDR3: CASSQGTTYEQYF
DNA: TGTGCCAGCAGCCAAGGGACAACCTACGAGCAGTACTTC

V: TRBV7-3
D: TRBD1
J: TRBJ1-5
size: -
CDR3: CASSPGTGDQPQHF
DNA: TGTGCCAGCAGCCCGGGGACAGGGGATCAGCCCCAGCATTTT

V: TRBV20-1
D: -
J: TRBJ1-1
size: once
CDR3: CSAPGDTEAFF
DNA: TGCAGTGCCCCGGGTGACACTGAAGCTTTCTTT

V: TRBV7-9
D: -
J: TRBJ2-4
size: many
CDR3: CASSFAGQRKNIQYF
DNA: TGTGCCAGCAGCTTTGCAGGGCAGAGAAAAAACATTCAGTACTTC

V: TRBV7-3
D: -
J: TRBJ2-3
size: once
CDR3: CASSPQGGGGTVTQYF
DNA: TGTGCCAGCAGCCCCCAGGGGGGCGGGGGGACGGTTACGCAGTATTTT

V: TRBV14
D: -
J: TRBJ1-2
size: -
CDR3: CASSHQQNYGYTF
DNA: TGTGCCAGCAGCCATCAACAAAACTATGGCTACACCTTC

V: TRBV3-1/TRBV3-2
D: TRBD1
J: TRBJ2-7
size: -
CDR3: CASSPPGQGRDEQYF
DNA: TGTGCCAGCAGCCCCCCGGGACAGGGGCGTGACGAGCAGTACTTC

V: TRBV9
D: -
J: TRBJ2-4
size: -
CDR3: CASSVAPGMAKNIQYF
DNA: TGTGCCAGCAGCGTAGCTCCAGGGATGGCCAAAAACATTCAGTACTTC

V: TRBV4-3
D: TRBD1
J: TRBJ1-1
size: -
CDR3: CASSPGTGFLNTEAFF
DNA: TGCGCCAGCAGCCCGGGGACAGGGTTTCTGAACACTGAAGCTTTCTTT

V: TRBV6-5
D: TRBD2
J: TRBJ2-7
size: few
CDR3: CASTARAGGSYEQYF
DNA: TGTGCCAGCACCGCGAGGGCGGGGGGCTCCTACGAGCAGTACTTC

V: TRBV19
D: -
J: TRBJ2-7
size: -
CDR3: CASSMGTIVTYEQYF
DNA: TGTGCCAGTAGTATGGGGACAATCGTCACCTACGAGCAGTACTTC

V: TRBV7-6
D: -
J: TRBJ2-1
size: -
CDR3: CASSRVAGALGSYNEQFF
DNA: TGTGCCAGCAGCCGGGTGGCAGGGGCGTTGGGCTCCTACAATGAGCAGTTCTTC

V: TRBV10-1
D: -
J: TRBJ1-1
size: -
CDR3: CASSGQSTTEAFF
DNA: TGCGCCAGCAGTGGACAGTCTACCACTGAAGCTTTCTTT

V: TRBV3-1/TRBV3-2
D: TRBD1
J: TRBJ1-2
size: -
CDR3: CASSQGGQAKGYTF
DNA: TGTGCCAGCAGCCAAGGGGGACAGGCCAAGGGCTACACCTTC

V: TRBV6-1
D: -
J: TRBJ2-3
size: -
CDR3: CASSRTVTDTQYF
DNA: TGTGCCAGCAGCCGGACAGTCACAGATACGCAGTATTTT

V: TRBV21-1
D: -
J: TRBJ2-7
size: -
CDR3: CASSPLLYRGFPYEQYF
DNA: TGTGCCAGCAGTCCCTTACTCTACAGGGGATTCCCCTACGAGCAGTACTTC

V: TRBV6-5
D: TRBD1
J: TRBJ1-1
size: -
CDR3: CASSPDRANTEAFF
DNA: TGTGCCAGCAGCCCGGACAGGGCGAACACTGAAGCTTTCTTT

V: TRBV7-2
D: TRBD1
J: TRBJ1-4
size: -
CDR3: CASSSGTGGEKLFF
DNA: TGTGCCAGCAGCTCCGGGACAGGGGGTGAAAAACTGTTTTTT

V: TRBV2
D: -
J: TRBJ1-1
size: -
CDR3: CASSEDVVNTEAFF
DNA: TGTGCCAGCAGTGAAGACGTAGTGAACACTGAAGCTTTCTTT

V: TRBV25-1
D: TRBD1
J: TRBJ2-7
size: -
CDR3: CASSEPPGTGGPEQYF
DNA: TGTGCCAGCAGTGAACCTCCCGGGACAGGGGGCCCCGAGCAGTACTTC

V: TRBV5-5
D: -
J: TRBJ1-5
size: -
CDR3: CASSLRQVNQPQHF
DNA: TGTGCCAGCAGCTTGCGTCAGGTCAATCAGCCCCAGCATTTT

V: TRBV25-1
D: -
J: TRBJ1-2
size: -
CDR3: CASRQEYGYTF
DNA: TGTGCCAGCAGACAGGAGTATGGCTACACCTTC

V: TRBV7-3
D: -
J: TRBJ2-3
size: -
CDR3: CASSLTKLDTQYF
DNA: TGTGCCAGCAGCTTAACGAAACTAGATACGCAGTATTTT

V: TRBV6-2/TRBV6-3
D: -
J: TRBJ1-1
size: -
CDR3: CASSHPPGEGTEAFF
DNA: TGTGCCAGCAGTCACCCTCCGGGGGAGGGCACTGAAGCTTTCTTT